The clone carrying this T cell receptor beta chain occurred a few times. Antigen unknown. With V trimmed by 0 bases and J by 1 base, 7 bases remained unmatched. This CDR3 region has 17 residues. Germline V gene sequence: CDR1 SGHTA, CDR2 FQGTGA. TCRdb redid the calling of the reads with MiXCR, one entry per CDR3 protein. The sample yields some 110,000 distinct CDR3 sequences, over 25% seen once. The source of the sample is a study of T cell repertoires in cytomegalovirus infection. Study information: HLA-B-restricted CMV epitopes that are well studied were used alongside recently identified HLA-C-restricted ones.

The rearrangement joins TRBV7-3 to TRBJ2-3, with 7 bases lining up with TRBD1. The specimen comprised CD8+ T cells from cultured PBMCs, sampled from culture after CMV antigen stimulation. The TCR was taken from a human donor in good health (CMV status not recorded). Some clones in this sample may be carry-over from other donors' samples. The CDR3, as DNA: TGTGCCAGCAGCTTAACGGGTCGGACAGGTCGCACAGATACGCAGTATTTT. Encoded protein: CASSLTGRTGRTDTQYF.